This is a list of T cell receptor beta chains from one sample in a study of blood T cells in healthy people across ages. MiXCR, run by TCRdb on the 5' RACE reads, gives a single entry per CDR3 protein. This table has about 840,000 distinct CDR3 sequences, roughly 28% appearing once. The data also belong to a second study, concerning T cells of mothers and their children.

The specimen sequenced was blood. These TCRs come from a woman aged 40 to 50 in good health. Each CDR3 is given with its conserved first and last residue. The D gene is left open where the match is weak. Clone size is not always given. Where it is, it says once, few, many or a class for expanded clones.

j_gene | len | d_gene | abundance | v_gene | CDR3aa | CDR3nt
TRBJ2-4 | 13 | - | few | TRBV7-9 | CASSLDEDKEQYF | TGTGCCAGCAGCTTAGACGAGGATAAAGAGCAGTACTTC
TRBJ1-5 | 17 | TRBD1 | - | TRBV6-5 | CASSYSNPGQGNQPQHF | TGTGCCAGCAGTTACTCGAACCCGGGACAGGGCAATCAGCCCCAGCATTTT
TRBJ1-6 | 14 | - | many | TRBV12-3/TRBV12-4 | CASTPTGENSPLHF | TGTGCCAGCACCCCGACAGGAGAAAATTCACCCCTCCACTTT
TRBJ1-2 | 13 | - | - | TRBV20-1 | CSARTEDLYGCTF | TGCAGTGCTCGTACAGAGGACCTCTATGGCTGCACCTTC
TRBJ2-3 | 13 | - | - | TRBV20-1 | CSASGVITDTQYF | TGCAGTGCTAGCGGGGTGATCACAGATACGCAGTATTTT
TRBJ2-5 | 13 | - | - | TRBV7-6 | CASSLSPKREQYF | TGTGCCAGCAGCTTATCGCCAAAAAGGGAGCAGTACTTC
TRBJ1-1 | 15 | TRBD1 | - | TRBV5-1 | CASRRNLNRGTEAFF | TGCGCCAGCAGGCGTAACCTAAACAGGGGAACTGAAGCTTTCTTT
TRBJ2-1 | 14 | - | few | TRBV5-1 | CASSLQGINNEQFF | TGCGCCAGCAGCTTGCAGGGCATAAACAATGAGCAGTTCTTC
TRBJ2-7 | 15 | TRBD1 | - | TRBV20-1 | CSARFPGTGAYEQYF | TGCAGTGCCCGGTTCCCGGGGACAGGGGCCTACGAGCAGTACTTC
TRBJ2-1 | 18 | - | - | TRBV7-2 | CAGSLRLGSPSSYNEQFF | TGTGCCGGCAGCTTACGACTGGGTAGTCCGAGCTCCTACAATGAGCAGTTCTTC
TRBJ2-6 | 15 | - | many | TRBV15 | CATSRTRSGANVLTF | TGTGCCACCAGCAGAACGCGCTCTGGGGCCAACGTCCTGACTTTC
TRBJ2-7 | 12 | - | few | TRBV7-2 | CASSYEPLEQYF | TGTGCCAGCAGCTATGAACCGCTCGAGCAGTACTTC
TRBJ1-1 | 15 | - | - | TRBV7-2 | CASSWRGASGTEAFF | TGTGCCAGCAGCTGGAGGGGGGCGAGTGGCACTGAAGCTTTCTTT
TRBJ1-2 | 16 | TRBD1 | - | TRBV5-1 | CASSLAGDRRNYGCTF | TGCGCCAGCAGCTTGGCGGGGGACAGAAGAAACTATGGCTGCACCTTC
TRBJ1-1 | 13 | TRBD1 | - | TRBV25-1 | CASSAGQGARAFF | TGTGCCAGCAGTGCCGGACAGGGGGCGAGAGCTTTCTTT